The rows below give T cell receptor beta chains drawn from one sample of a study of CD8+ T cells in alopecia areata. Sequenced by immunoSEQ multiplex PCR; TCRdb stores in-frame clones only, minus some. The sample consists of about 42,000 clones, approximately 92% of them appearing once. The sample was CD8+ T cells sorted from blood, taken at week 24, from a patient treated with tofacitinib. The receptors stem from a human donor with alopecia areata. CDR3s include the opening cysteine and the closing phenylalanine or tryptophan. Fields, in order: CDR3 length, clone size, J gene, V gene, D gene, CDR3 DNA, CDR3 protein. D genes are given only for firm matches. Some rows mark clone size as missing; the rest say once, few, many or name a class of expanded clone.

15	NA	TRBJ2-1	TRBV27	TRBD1	TGTGCCAGCACCCTATTCCGGACAGGGGTGAATGAGCAGTTCTTC	CASTLFRTGVNEQFF
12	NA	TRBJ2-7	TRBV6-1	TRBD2	TGTGCCAGCAGTGAACTAGCGGGGGCGCAGTACTTC	CASSELAGAQYF
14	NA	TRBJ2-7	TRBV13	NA	TGTGCCAGCAGCTTAGATACGGCTACCTACGAGCAGTACTTC	CASSLDTATYEQYF
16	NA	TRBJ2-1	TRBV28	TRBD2	TGTGCCAGCAGTCCCTGGGTGACTAGCGGCACCAATGAGCAGTTCTTC	CASSPWVTSGTNEQFF
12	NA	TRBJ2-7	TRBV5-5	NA	TGTGCCAGCAGCTTGACAGCCTACGAGCAGTACTTC	CASSLTAYEQYF
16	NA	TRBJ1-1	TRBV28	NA	TGTGCCAGCATTCTAGGGCGGGGACTCATGAACACTGAAGCTTTCTTT	CASILGRGLMNTEAFF
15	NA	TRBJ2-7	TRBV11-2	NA	TGTGCCAGCAGCTTTGAGGCAGGGTGGAGGTACGAGCAGTACTTC	CASSFEAGWRYEQYF
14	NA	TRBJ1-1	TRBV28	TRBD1	TGTGCCAGCAGTTTAGGGACAGGGGGCACTGAAGCTTTCTTT	CASSLGTGGTEAFF
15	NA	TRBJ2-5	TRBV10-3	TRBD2	TGTGCCATCAGTGATGTAGCGGGGGGGGAAGAGACCCAGTACTTC	CAISDVAGGEETQYF
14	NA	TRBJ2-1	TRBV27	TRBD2	TGTGCCAGCAGTCCTCAGACTAGCGGGGTAGAGCAGTTCTTC	CASSPQTSGVEQFF
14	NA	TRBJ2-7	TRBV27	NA	TGTGCCAGCAGTGAGCGGGACACGTCCTACGAGCAGTACTTC	CASSERDTSYEQYF
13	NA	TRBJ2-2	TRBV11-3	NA	TGTGCCAGCAGCGCGGGGTACACCGGGGAGCTGTTTTTT	CASSAGYTGELFF
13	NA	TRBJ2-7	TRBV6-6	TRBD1	TGTGCCAGCAGTTACTCACAGGGGTACGAGCAGTACTTC	CASSYSQGYEQYF
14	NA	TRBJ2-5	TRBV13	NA	TGTGCCAGCAGATACGGGACGGAGCAAGAGACCCGGTACTTC	CASRYGTEQETRYF
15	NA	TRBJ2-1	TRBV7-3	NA	TGTGCCAGCAGCTTAAACGGGGGTTCCTACAATGAGCAGTTCTTC	CASSLNGGSYNEQFF
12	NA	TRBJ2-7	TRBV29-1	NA	TGCAGCGTTGAATTGGGGGACTACGAGCAGTACTTC	CSVELGDYEQYF
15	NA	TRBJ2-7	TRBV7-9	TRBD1	TGTGCCAGCAGCATCGGACAGGGCCTCTCCTACGAGCAGTACTTC	CASSIGQGLSYEQYF
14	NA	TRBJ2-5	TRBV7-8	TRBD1	TGTGCCAGCAGCTTGCCGGGACAGGAAGAGACCCAGTACTTC	CASSLPGQEETQYF
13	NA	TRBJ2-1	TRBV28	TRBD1	TGTGCCAGCAGTTCGGACAGGACCAATGAGCAGTTCTTC	CASSSDRTNEQFF
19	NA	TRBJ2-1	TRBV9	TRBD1	TGTGCCAGCAGCGTAGAAGGTGGGAGGAGGGACAGGGGGATCAATGAGCAGTTCTTC	CASSVEGGRRDRGINEQFF
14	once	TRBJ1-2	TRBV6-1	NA	TGTGCCAGCAGTGAAAGTGGGGGGACCTATGGCTACACCTTC	CASSESGGTYGYTF
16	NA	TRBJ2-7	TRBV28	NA	TGTGCCAGCAGTCCTTTGACAGGGAGGGCGGCCTACGAGCAGTACTTC	CASSPLTGRAAYEQYF
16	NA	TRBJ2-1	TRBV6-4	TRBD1	TGTGCCAGCAGTTTGTCAGGGGGCGACGGGGACAATGAGCAGTTCTTC	CASSLSGGDGDNEQFF
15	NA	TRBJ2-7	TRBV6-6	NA	TGTGCCAGCAGTTACGTCACAGGCCCTTCCTACGAGCAGTACTTC	CASSYVTGPSYEQYF
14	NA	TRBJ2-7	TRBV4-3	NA	TGCGCCAGCAGCCAAGATTACGGAATCTACGAGCAGTACTTC	CASSQDYGIYEQYF
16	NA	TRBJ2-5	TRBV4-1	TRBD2	TGCGCCAGCGGGGGGGATGGTTCCGGAACCCAAGAGACCCAGTACTTC	CASGGDGSGTQETQYF
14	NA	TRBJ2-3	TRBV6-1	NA	TGTGCCAGCAGTGAGCTGGGGGGCACAGATACGCAGTATTTT	CASSELGGTDTQYF
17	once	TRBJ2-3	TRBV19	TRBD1	TGTGCCAGTAGTCCCTGGACAGGGGACTCTAGCACAGATACGCAGTATTTT	CASSPWTGDSSTDTQYF
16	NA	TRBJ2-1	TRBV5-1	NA	TGCGCCAGCAGCCCCGGGTACGGGGAGGTTGAGAATGAGCAGTTCTTC	CASSPGYGEVENEQFF
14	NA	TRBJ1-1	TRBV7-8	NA	TGTGCCAGCAGCTTAGGCGCCCCGAACACTGAAGCTTTCTTT	CASSLGAPNTEAFF
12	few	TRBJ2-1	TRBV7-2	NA	TGTGCCAGCAGCTTCCCGGGGGATGAGCAGTTCTTC	CASSFPGDEQFF